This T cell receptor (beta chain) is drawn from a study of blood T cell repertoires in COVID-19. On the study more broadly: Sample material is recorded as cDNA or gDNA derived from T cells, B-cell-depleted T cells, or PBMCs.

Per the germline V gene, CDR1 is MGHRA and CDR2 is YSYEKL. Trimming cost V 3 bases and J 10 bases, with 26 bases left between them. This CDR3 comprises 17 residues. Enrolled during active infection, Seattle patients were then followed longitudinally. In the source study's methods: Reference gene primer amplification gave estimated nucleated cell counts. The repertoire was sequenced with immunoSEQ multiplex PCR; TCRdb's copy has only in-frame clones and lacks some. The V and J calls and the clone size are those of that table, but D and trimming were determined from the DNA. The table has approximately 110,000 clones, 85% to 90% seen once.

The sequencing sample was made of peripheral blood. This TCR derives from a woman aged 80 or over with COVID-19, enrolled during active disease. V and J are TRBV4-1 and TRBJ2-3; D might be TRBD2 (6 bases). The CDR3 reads CASSQEGSRTITVAQYF. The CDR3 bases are TGCGCCAGCAGCCAGGAGGGAAGCCGGACTATCACCGTCGCGCAGTATTTT.